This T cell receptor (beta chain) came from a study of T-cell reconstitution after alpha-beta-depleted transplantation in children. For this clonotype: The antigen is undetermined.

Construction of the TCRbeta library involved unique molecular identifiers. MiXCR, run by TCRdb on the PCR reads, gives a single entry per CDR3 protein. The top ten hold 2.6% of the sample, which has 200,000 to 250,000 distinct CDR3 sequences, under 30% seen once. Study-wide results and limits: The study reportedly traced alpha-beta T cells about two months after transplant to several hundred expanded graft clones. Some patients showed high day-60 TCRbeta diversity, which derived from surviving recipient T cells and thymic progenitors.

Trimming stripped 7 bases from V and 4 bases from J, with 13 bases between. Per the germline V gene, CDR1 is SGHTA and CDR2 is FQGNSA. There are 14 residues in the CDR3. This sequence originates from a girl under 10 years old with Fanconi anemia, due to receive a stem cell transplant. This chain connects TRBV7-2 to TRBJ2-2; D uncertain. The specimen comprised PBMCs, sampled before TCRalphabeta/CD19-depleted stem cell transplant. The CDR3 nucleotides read TGTGCCAGCACCCAGAGGCTCGTCACCGGGGAGCTGTTTTTT. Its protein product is CASTQRLVTGELFF.